This TCR beta chain was found in a study of vaccination effects on CD4 cells after COVID-19. Study-level points and caveats: Vaccine- and infection-induced clones showed marked clonal contraction late following vaccination. Relatively few convalescent patients took part in the study, which had no early post-infection timepoints.

With regard to this clone: What it binds is unknown.

Assay: immunoSEQ multiplex PCR; the TCRdb copy retains only in-frame clones and omits some. The sample carries approximately 87,000 clones, roughly 80% recorded once. Antigen-specific CD4+ T cells expanded by the ViraFEST assay with viral peptide pools were then sequenced. Following culture for about 11 days, CD4+ T cells were isolated. Nucleocapsid antibodies were negative in the vaccine recipients, who had never had SARS-CoV-2 infection. Each culture well received about 2 million PBMC. These cells were then cultured in IMDM with about 10 IU/ml IL-2 and roughly 10 ug/ml peptides. Germline V lookup: CDR1 GTSNPN, CDR2 SVGIG (reference sequence). Trimming removed 0 bases at V and 4 bases at J, with 15 bases between. This CDR3 comprises 15 residues.

V and J are TRBV30 and TRBJ2-5, with D possibly matching TRBD2 (6 bases). The sequencing used CD4+ T cells from PBMCs cultured with HCoV-229E spike peptides, collected before COVID-19 vaccination. The clonotype was recovered from a human donor who received a COVID-19 vaccine. CDR3 amino acids: CAWSVPGRQVETQYF. The CDR3 nucleotides read TGTGCCTGGAGTGTACCAGGGAGGCAGGTAGAGACCCAGTACTTC.